This T cell receptor (beta chain) came from a study of tumor and adjacent non-tumor tissue in lung cancer. On the study more broadly: Samples averaged about 4.2 million productive TCRbeta reads each.

Germline loops: CDR1 MDHEN, CDR2 SYDVKM. The CDR3 runs 14 residues. Deletions cut 5 bases from V and 4 bases from J, with 12 bases between. A note on this clonotype: As yet, its antigen is unknown. This is likely a read error, given that the CDR3 carries no conserved phenylalanine or tryptophan at its end.

No cell sorting was done before RNA was extracted from the tissue. Distant lung tissue was collected more than 3 cm away from the tumor edge. Between August and November 2014, newly diagnosed, chemotherapy-naive lung cancer patients underwent thoracic surgery in China. The library came from three nested PCR rounds adapted from ARM-PCR protocols. TCRdb independently ran MiXCR on the multiplex PCR reads; one entry per CDR3 protein. The sample gives over 80,000 distinct CDR3 sequences, roughly 77% of which show up once; 21% is in the top ten. Study findings and constraints: Significantly higher TCR diversity was found in tumor than normal lung.

The material sequenced was distant non-tumor lung tissue. The receptor comes from a woman in her fifties or sixties with non-small cell lung cancer. The rearrangement joins TRBV28 to TRBJ1-5; no firm D call. CDR3 DNA: TGTGCCAGCAGTCGCGGGATAGGTAATCAGCCCCAGCATTAT. It codes for CASSRGIGNQPQHY.